This passage covers 26 T cell receptor beta chains from one sample sequenced in a study of graft-versus-host responses after intestinal transplantation. No cognate antigen is known for these TCRs. Method: immunoSEQ multiplex PCR; TCRdb's copy keeps in-frame clones and lacks some. The top ten hold about 4% of the sample, which has tens of thousands of clones, 90% seen once. The starting material was unstimulated CD8+ T cells sorted from spleen or lymph node cells, obtained before transplant. The receptors shown here come from a human donor who was the organ donor for an intestinal transplant.

The chain combines TRBV5-4 with TRBJ1-3, with 8 bases fitting TRBD1. The V gene's germline CDR1 is SGHNT and CDR2 YYREEE (reference sequence). V was clipped by 4 bases and J by 4 bases; unmatched bases: 7. CDR3 length equals 15 residues. The CDR3 DNA reads as TGTGCCAGCAGCAGAGGACAGGGATGGGGAAACACCATATATTTT. This codes for CASSRGQGWGNTIYF.

The chain couples TRBV28 to TRBJ2-7; TRBD2 agrees at 7 bases. Germline V CDR1 and CDR2: MDHEN, SYDVKM. V was clipped by 6 bases and J by 0 bases; unmatched bases: 5. The CDR3 loop spans 14 amino acids. The CDR3: CASSLAESSYEQYV. CDR3 coding DNA: TGTGCCAGCAGCCTAGCGGAGAGCTCCTACGAGCAGTACGTC.

The rearrangement links TRBV10-3 to TRBJ2-7; maybe TRBD1 (6 bases). The CDR3 has 15 amino acids. Germline loops: CDR1 ENHRY, CDR2 SYGVKD. Trimming removed 0 bases at V and 0 bases at J, with 9 bases between. CDR3 DNA sequence: TGTGCCATCAGTGAGTCTTTACAGGGCTCCTACGAGCAGTACGTC. It is translated as CAISESLQGSYEQYV.

This chain links TRBV16 with TRBJ2-7, with 11 positions matching TRBD1. Germline V gene lookup returns CDR1 KGHSY and CDR2 FQNENV. CDR3 length: 15 amino acids. With V trimmed by 4 bases and J by 7 bases, 9 bases remained unmatched. The CDR3 bases are TGTGCCAGCAGCCTAGGACAGGGGGCGATGAGGGAGCAGTACGTC. This encodes CASSLGQGAMREQYV.

The chain couples TRBV5-5 to TRBJ1-2; the D is unclear. The ends were cut back, 4 bases at V and 8 bases at J, with 12 bases in the middle. Germline V gene lookup returns CDR1 SGHKS and CDR2 YYEKEE (reference sequence). The CDR3 is made up of 12 amino acids. CDR3 region: CASSSTTMGYTF. CDR3 nucleotide sequence: TGTGCCAGCAGCAGTACAACGATGGGCTACACCTTC. Filled out from reference TRBV5-5 and TRBJ1-2, the complete variable domain reads DAGVTQSPTHLIKTRGQQVTLRCSPISGHKSVSWYQQVLGQGPQFIFQYYEKEERGRGNFPDRFSARQFPNYSSELNVNALLLGDSALYLCASSSTTMGYTFGSGTRLTVV.

The gene calls are TRBV7-9 and TRBJ2-1, with TRBD2 matching 8 bases. The V gene's germline CDR1 is SEHNR and CDR2 FQNEAQ (reference sequence). Trimming at V came to 2 bases and at J to 2 bases, leaving 8 bases not matched to a gene. CDR3 length: 17 amino acids. CDR3 region: CASSLNRDGGAYNEQFF. CDR3 coding DNA: TGTGCCAGCAGCTTAAATCGGGACGGGGGGGCCTACAATGAGCAGTTCTTC.

J is TRBJ2-1 and V is TRBV7-9; 12 bases align to TRBD2. This CDR3 comprises 17 residues. Germline-derived CDR1 and CDR2 are SEHNR and FQNEAQ (reference sequence). J lost 2 bases, V lost 4 bases, and 6 bases had no gene match. CDR3 nucleotides: TGTGCCAGCAGCTCGCGGACTAGCGGGGAGACCTACAATGAGCAGTTCTTC. Protein sequence: CASSSRTSGETYNEQFF.

The chain couples TRBV4-2 to TRBJ2-2; 10 nucleotides align to TRBD2. CDR1 and CDR2 (germline): LGHNA, YNFKEQ. The CDR3 has 18 residues. The junction had 13 bases not matched to a gene; V was cut back by 6 bases and J by 3 bases. The CDR3 loop reads CASRGGSGGAMDTGELFF. CDR3 DNA sequence: TGTGCCAGCAGGGGGGGAAGCGGGGGGGCGATGGACACCGGGGAGCTGTTTTTT.

The chain is built from TRBV6-5 and TRBJ1-5; D unresolved. CDR3 length: 12 residues. CDR1 is MNHEY and CDR2 is SVGAGI in the germline V gene. The V and J ends lost 9 bases and 2 bases respectively, with 8 bases between them. The CDR3 reads CASGPGNQPQHF. CDR3 nucleotide sequence: TGTGCCAGTGGCCCTGGCAATCAGCCCCAGCATTTT.

V usage is TRBV19 and J usage is TRBJ2-1, with TRBD2 as a possible D gene (5 bases). Trimming stripped 0 bases from V and 6 bases from J, with 9 bases between. The CDR3 extends over 14 amino acids. Germline values: CDR1 LNHDA, CDR2 SQIVND (reference sequence). The CDR3 protein is CASSIDLAPNEQFF. CDR3 nucleotides: TGTGCCAGTAGTATAGATCTAGCCCCCAATGAGCAGTTCTTC. The variable domain in full, completed from reference TRBV19 and TRBJ2-1, reads DGGITQSPKYLFRKEGQNVTLSCEQNLNHDAMYWYRQDPGQGLRLIYYSQIVNDFQKGDIAEGYSVSREKKESFPLTVTSAQKNPTAFYLCASSIDLAPNEQFFGPGTRLTVL.

The gene calls are TRBV28 and TRBJ2-1; 8 positions match TRBD2. J gave up 6 bases and V 6 bases, and 10 bases lay outside the gene matches. There are 15 residues in the CDR3. Germline CDR1 reads MDHEN; CDR2 reads SYDVKM. Written as DNA, the CDR3 is TGTGCCAGCAGCCACCCTGCGGGGGGAGCCAATGAGCAGTTCTTC. Translated, it gives CASSHPAGGANEQFF.

The chain couples TRBV7-6 to TRBJ2-1, with TRBD2 matching 9 bases. Trimming took 4 bases from V and 5 from J; bases not matched to a gene: 9. The CDR3 runs 16 residues. Germline loops: CDR1 SGHVS, CDR2 FNYEAQ. The DNA of the CDR3 is TGTGCCAGCAGCTCCCTCGGGCGGGGGGGCCACAATGAGCAGTTCTTC. The encoded protein is CASSSLGRGGHNEQFF.

The chain is built from TRBV13 and TRBJ2-4; weak D call: TRBD2 (5 bases). The CDR3 sequence is 15 residues long. Germline V CDR1 and CDR2: PRHDT, FYEKMQ (reference sequence). V shed 9 bases and J shed 1 base, with 16 bases lying between them. CDR3 nucleotide sequence: TGTGCCAGAGACAATGTGACGGGGGCCAAAAACATTCAGTACTTC. Amino acids: CARDNVTGAKNIQYF.

J is TRBJ2-3 and V is TRBV4-1; 8 bases line up with TRBD1. The CDR3 runs 17 residues. Germline CDR1 and CDR2: MGHRA and YSYEKL. J lost 0 bases, V lost 1 base, and 6 bases had no gene match. The CDR3, as DNA: TGCGCCAGCAGCCAAGGGTTCCCAGGGGGCAGCACAGATACGCAGTATTTT. It encodes CASSQGFPGGSTDTQYF.

The chain couples TRBV28 to TRBJ1-4, with 11 bases lining up with TRBD1. Unmatched junction bases numbered 2, after V lost 6 bases and J lost 8 bases. Germline CDR1 is MDHEN and CDR2 is SYDVKM. The CDR3 consists of 13 residues. CDR3 nucleotides: TGTGCCAGCAGCCGGGACAGGGGGGAAAAACTGTTTTTT. Translation: CASSRDRGEKLFF. The full variable domain, in which reference TRBV28 and TRBJ1-4 provide the parts outside the CDR3, is DVKVTQSSRYLVKRTGEKVFLECVQDMDHENMFWYRQDPGLGLRLIYFSYDVKMKEKGDIPEGYSVSREKKERFSLILESASTNQTSMYLCASSRDRGEKLFFGSGTQLSVL.

V and J are TRBV9 and TRBJ1-1, with 8 bases identical to TRBD1. V gave up 3 bases and J gave up 4 bases; unmatched junction bases: 2. CDR3 length: 13 amino acids. Germline CDR1 is SGDLS and CDR2 is YYNGEE. CDR3 in amino acids: CASSADRGTEAFF. The CDR3 DNA reads TGTGCCAGCAGCGCCGACAGGGGCACTGAAGCTTTCTTT.

V gene TRBV5-6 combines with J gene TRBJ2-7; perhaps TRBD1 as D (5 bases). From germline, CDR1 is SGHDT and CDR2 YYEEEE. This CDR3 region has 15 residues. Trimming removed 4 bases from V and 2 bases from J, with 16 bases in between. The CDR3 DNA reads TGTGCCAGCAGCCCGTGGGGCGGTCTGGCCTACGAGCAGTACGTC. This codes for CASSPWGGLAYEQYV.

This clone was seen more than once but under ten times. The V gene is TRBV5-4, the J gene TRBJ1-6; tentatively, D is TRBD1 (5 bases). Per the germline V gene, CDR1 is SGHNT and CDR2 is YYREEE (reference sequence). The CDR3 contains 15 residues. With 4 bases removed from V and 10 bases from J, the gap between germline ends came to 18 bases. CDR3 loop: CASSPSTGVGSPLHF. CDR3 coding DNA: TGTGCCAGCAGCCCTTCAACGGGGGTAGGGTCACCCCTCCACTTT.

This chain connects TRBV4-1 to TRBJ1-6, with 10 positions matching TRBD1. Germline V gene lookup returns CDR1 MGHRA and CDR2 YSYEKL. Trimming cost V 3 bases and J 7 bases; bases outside gene matches: 3. This CDR3 spans 15 amino acids. CDR3 sequence reads: CASSQGDRGNSPLHF. In DNA, the CDR3 is TGCGCCAGCAGCCAGGGGGACAGGGGAAATTCACCCCTCCACTTT.

The chain has TRBV11-3 and TRBJ2-2; 15 bases fit TRBD2. Germline V lookup: CDR1 SGHNT, CDR2 YENEEA. This CDR3 contains 19 residues. J was trimmed by 7 bases and V by 6 bases; bases with no gene match: 15. The CDR3 DNA reads TGTGCCAGCAGGGTCGGGACTAGCGGGGGGTCCCGGATTGACGGGGAGCTGTTTTTT. It codes for CASRVGTSGGSRIDGELFF.

The rearrangement joins TRBV7-9 to TRBJ1-5; tentatively, D is TRBD1 (5 bases). Trimming took off 5 bases at V and 2 bases at J, with 10 bases between the two ends. Germline V CDR1 and CDR2: SEHNR, FQNEAQ (reference sequence). This CDR3 contains 14 residues. CDR3 sequence reads: CASSTGGGNQPQHF. CDR3 in DNA: TGTGCCAGCAGCACGGGGGGAGGCAATCAGCCCCAGCATTTT.

The rearrangement links TRBV5-6 to TRBJ2-5, with TRBD1 identical over 7 bases. Trimming removed 5 bases from V and 0 bases from J; junction bases left unmatched: 13. The CDR3 sequence is 17 residues long. Germline loops: CDR1 SGHDT, CDR2 YYEEEE. CDR3 nucleotides: TGTGCCAGCAGTCAACACCAGAGGGGGCTATACCAAGAGACCCAGTACTTC. This translates into CASSQHQRGLYQETQYF.

V usage is TRBV7-2 and J usage is TRBJ2-1; D is unresolved. The CDR3 runs 18 residues. Deletions cut 5 bases from V and 4 bases from J, with 24 bases between. CDR1 SGHTA and CDR2 FQGNSA come from the germline V gene. The CDR3 is CASSPIYLVLVVYNEQFF. The CDR3 DNA is TGTGCCAGCAGCCCCATCTACCTAGTATTAGTGGTATACAATGAGCAGTTCTTC. Drawing the rest from reference TRBV7-2 and TRBJ2-1, the complete variable domain is GAGVSQSPSNKVTEKGKDVELRCDPISGHTALYWYRQSLGQGLEFLIYFQGNSAPDKSGLPSDRFSAERTGGSVSTLTIQRTQQEDSAVYLCASSPIYLVLVVYNEQFFGPGTRLTVL.

The chain carries TRBV28 and TRBJ2-3; TRBD1 agrees at 10 bases. Trimming removed 5 bases from V and 3 bases from J; junction bases left unmatched: 8. This CDR3 region has 16 residues. Per the germline V gene, CDR1 is MDHEN and CDR2 is SYDVKM. CDR3 nucleotides: TGTGCCAGCAGTCCACCGGACAGGGGGTGGACAGATACGCAGTATTTT. It codes for CASSPPDRGWTDTQYF.

The gene calls are TRBV18 and TRBJ1-4, with D perhaps matching TRBD1 (6 bases). This CDR3 has 16 amino acids. V was clipped by 4 bases and J by 0 bases, with 12 bases between them. Germline-derived CDR1 and CDR2 are KGHSH and LQKENI. In DNA form, the CDR3 reads TGTGCCAGCTCACTCCTGACAGGAGCAACTAATGAAAAACTGTTTTTT. This sequence encodes CASSLLTGATNEKLFF.

The genes are TRBV6-5 and TRBJ2-2, with TRBD2 matching 13 bases. V shed 10 bases, J shed 3 bases, and the junction held 2 bases outside the gene matches. The CDR3 runs 14 residues. Germline V gene data show CDR1 as MNHEY and CDR2 as SVGAGI. CDR3 nucleotides: TGTGCCATAGGACTAGCGGGGGACACCGGGGAGCTGTTTTTT. Protein: CAIGLAGDTGELFF.